The next 20 T cell receptor beta chains were all read from a single sample in a study of T-cell memory formation after mild COVID-19. TCRdb ran MiXCR on the 5' RACE reads and lists one entry per CDR3 protein. The sample has approximately 560,000 distinct CDR3 sequences; around a sixth are singletons. What was sequenced was PBMCs or a T cell subset sorted from them (not recorded which). The receptors shown here come from an adult woman who had mild COVID-19 (a few samples of this study predate the infection). Cell type and time point are not known.

This rearrangement joins TRBV9 to TRBJ1-3; D gene ambiguous. CDR1 SGDLS and CDR2 YYNGEE come from the germline V gene. This CDR3 is 15 amino acids long. Trimming cost V 4 bases and J 0 bases, with 11 bases left between them. CDR3 coding DNA: TGTGCCAGCAGCCCTCCGGGAGTCTCTGGAAACACCATATATTTT. It yields the protein CASSPPGVSGNTIYF.

The chain has TRBV21-1 and TRBJ2-5; the table's TRBD2 call for D was not verified on the DNA. TRBV21-1 is flagged as a pseudogene. The CDR3 covers 14 residues. CDR3 amino acids: CASSALAGKETQYF. The CDR3 bases are TGTGCCAGCAGCGCACTAGCGGGGAAAGAGACCCAGTACTTC.

The rearrangement joins TRBV19 to TRBJ2-7; possibly TRBD2 for D (5 bases). Germline V gene data show CDR1 as LNHDA and CDR2 as SQIVND (reference sequence). The CDR3 is 15 amino acids. The V end was cut by 5 bases, the J end by 2 bases, with 16 bases between. For the CDR3, the DNA is TGTGCCAGTAGTGGACCCCTCAGCGGTACCTACGAGCAGTACTTC. It is translated as CASSGPLSGTYEQYF. Looking up the rest from reference TRBV19 and TRBJ2-7 gives the full variable domain: DGGITQSPKYLFRKEGQNVTLSCEQNLNHDAMYWYRQDPGQGLRLIYYSQIVNDFQKGDIAEGYSVSREKKESFPLTVTSAQKNPTAFYLCASSGPLSGTYEQYFGPGTRLTVT.

The chain uses TRBV5-6 and TRBJ2-3, with 14 nucleotides matching TRBD2. The CDR3 contains 15 residues. Germline CDR1 SGHDT, CDR2 YYEEEE. With 4 bases clipped from V and 5 bases from J, the junction kept 3 bases outside the gene matches. The CDR3, as DNA: TGTGCCAGCAGCGAGACTAGCGGGAGGGGAGATACGCAGTATTTT. It specifies CASSETSGRGDTQYF.

This clonotype was detected many times. The chain couples TRBV15 to TRBJ2-7; no firm D call. V lost 0 bases and J lost 3, with 9 bases in between. From germline, CDR1 is LNHNV and CDR2 YYDKDF (reference sequence). CDR3 length equals 14 residues. CDR3 region: CATSREQNGYEQYF. The CDR3 DNA reads TGTGCCACCAGCAGAGAACAGAACGGCTACGAGCAGTACTTC.

This sequence joins TRBV10-3 and TRBJ2-3; 8 bases match TRBD1. The length of the CDR3 is 18 residues. CDR1 and CDR2 (germline): ENHRY, SYGVKD. Trimming removed 0 bases from V and 3 bases from J; junction bases left unmatched: 11. The CDR3, as DNA: TGTGCCATCAGTGAGTCTGTCCTCCAGGGGGCTGATACAGATACGCAGTATTTT. It yields the protein CAISESVLQGADTDTQYF.

This clonotype was seen more than once but under ten times. The rearrangement links TRBV5-1 to TRBJ1-4; 7 bases fit TRBD1. This CDR3 comprises 14 residues. Looked up from germline, CDR1 is SGHRS and CDR2 is YFSETQ. V was clipped by 3 bases and J by 4 bases; unmatched bases: 3. The CDR3 DNA follows: TGCGCCAGCAGCTCCGGGACAGATAATGAAAAACTGTTTTTT. It specifies CASSSGTDNEKLFF.

This clonotype was seen only a few times. The V gene is TRBV5-1, the J gene TRBJ1-5, with D perhaps matching TRBD1 (5 bases). The germline gives CDR1 SGHRS, CDR2 YFSETQ. Trimming took 0 bases from V and 7 from J, leaving 11 bases between them. CDR3 length: 14 amino acids. Here the CDR3 DNA reads TGCGCCAGCAGCTTGGAGGCAGGGTTACAGCCCCAGCATTTT. It is translated as CASSLEAGLQPQHF.

V usage is TRBV6-5 and J usage is TRBJ2-1; TRBD2 agrees at 9 bases. Trimming removed 9 bases from V and 5 bases from J; junction bases left unmatched: 11. This CDR3 contains 15 residues. The germline V gene has CDR1 MNHEY and CDR2 SVGAGI. The chain's CDR3 is CASLPAGGHHNEQFF. CDR3 nucleotides: TGTGCCAGTCTCCCGGCGGGGGGGCACCACAATGAGCAGTTCTTC.

This chain uses TRBV9 with TRBJ1-2, with 7 bases matching TRBD1. Germline V CDR1 and CDR2: SGDLS, YYNGEE. With 2 bases clipped from V and 4 bases from J, the junction kept 8 bases outside the gene matches. This CDR3 comprises 15 residues. The CDR3 DNA reads as TGTGCCAGCAGCGTCCAACAGGGGTACGGCTATGGCTACACCTTC. Encoded protein: CASSVQQGYGYGYTF.

This clonotype was seen a few times. The rearrangement uses TRBV30 and TRBJ2-2, with D possibly TRBD2 on 6 matching bases. Germline CDR1 reads GTSNPN; CDR2 reads SVGIG (reference sequence). CDR3 length: 13 residues. Trimming pared 0 bases from V and 6 bases from J, leaving 8 bases between. Here the CDR3 reads CAWSVSGAGELFF. The CDR3 DNA reads as TGTGCCTGGAGTGTTTCGGGGGCCGGGGAGCTGTTTTTT.

This clonotype was counted at least ten times. The chain combines TRBV5-1 with TRBJ2-5; 8 positions match TRBD2. Per germline, CDR1 SGHRS and CDR2 YFSETQ. CDR3 length: 14 amino acids. After removal of 3 bases from V and 4 bases from J, the junction contained 5 bases not matched to a gene. CDR3 amino acids: CASSSTSARETQYF. The DNA of the CDR3 is TGCGCCAGCAGCTCGACTAGCGCGAGAGAGACCCAGTACTTC.

This clonotype appeared a few times. The V call is TRBV7-9, the J call TRBJ2-1, with TRBD1 as a possible D gene (6 bases). Germline V gene sequence: CDR1 SEHNR, CDR2 FQNEAQ (reference sequence). The CDR3 extends over 16 amino acids. The V end lost 5 bases, the J end lost 0 bases, and 14 bases lay between the germline ends. The chain's CDR3 is CASSAGQGSSYNEQFF. CDR3 nucleotides: TGTGCCAGCAGCGCCGGGCAGGGGAGCTCCTACAATGAGCAGTTCTTC.

This clonotype has only a few counts. The gene calls are TRBV4-3 and TRBJ2-4, with D hard to call. The V gene's germline CDR1 is LGHNA and CDR2 YSLEER. Trimming removed 0 bases from V and 6 bases from J, with 12 bases in between. CDR3 length: 15 amino acids. In DNA, the CDR3 is TGCGCCAGCAGCCAAGAGTTTGGCAGACTAAACATTCAGTACTTC. It translates to CASSQEFGRLNIQYF.

This clonotype has more than one count but fewer than ten. The chain carries TRBV10-3 and TRBJ2-3, with a weak D call TRBD2 (5 bases). In germline, CDR1 is ENHRY, CDR2 SYGVKD. Trimming pared 6 bases from V and 8 bases from J, leaving 12 bases between. The CDR3 has 12 residues. The CDR3 is CAIRGSAPTQYF. CDR3 DNA: TGTGCCATCAGGGGTAGCGCACCTACGCAGTATTTT.

This clonotype was picked up a small number of times. The chain links TRBV6-2 or TRBV6-3 to TRBJ2-7, with D perhaps TRBD2 (5 bases). V was trimmed by 5 bases and J by 6 bases, leaving 8 bases between them. This CDR3 region has 11 residues. Per germline, CDR1 MNHEY and CDR2 SVGEGT. The CDR3: CASSTSSEQYF. The CDR3 region has the DNA TGTGCCAGCAGTACTAGTTCCGAGCAGTACTTC.

This clonotype was counted a few times. The CDR3: CASSSRPGNGELFF. The CDR3 bases are TGTGCCAGCTCATCTCGACCCGGGAACGGGGAGCTGTTTTTT. The V gene is TRBV18, the J gene TRBJ2-2; maybe TRBD2 (5 bases). V was pared by 5 bases and J by 7 bases, with 14 bases between. The V gene's germline CDR1 is KGHSH and CDR2 LQKENI. The CDR3 length is 14 residues. The whole variable domain, filled in from reference TRBV18 and TRBJ2-2, reads NAGVMQNPRHLVRRRGQEARLRCSPMKGHSHVYWYRQLPEEGLKFMVYLQKENIIDESGMPKERFSAEFPKEGPSILRIQQVVRGDSAAYFCASSSRPGNGELFFGEGSRLTVL.

Ten or more counts support this clonotype. This sequence joins TRBV24-1 and TRBJ2-1; 9 bases are a match to TRBD1. The CDR3 has 15 residues. Trimming took 3 bases from V and 8 from J; bases not matched to a gene: 7. Germline CDR1 reads KGHDR; CDR2 reads SFDVKD. The CDR3 loop reads CATSDVRDRAHEQFF. The CDR3 DNA is TGTGCCACCAGTGATGTCCGGGACAGGGCCCATGAGCAGTTCTTC.

This clonotype was seen more than once but under ten times. The chain uses TRBV12-3 or TRBV12-4 and TRBJ2-5; D is possibly TRBD2 (5 bases). CDR3 size: 12 residues. V lost 7 bases, J lost 5 bases, and 11 bases lay in between. The CDR3 nucleotides are TGTGCCAGCACCCTGGGCGGGGAGACCCAGTACTTC. Its protein product is CASTLGGETQYF.

This clonotype was counted only a few times. The chain recombines TRBV6-2 or TRBV6-3 with TRBJ1-1; D unclear. This CDR3 comprises 13 residues. Trimming left V 0 bases short and J 3 bases short, with 5 bases between. CDR1 is MNHEY and CDR2 is SVGEGT in the germline V gene. The CDR3 protein is CASSYSGYTEAFF. The DNA for the CDR3 is TGTGCCAGCAGTTACTCAGGATACACTGAAGCTTTCTTT.